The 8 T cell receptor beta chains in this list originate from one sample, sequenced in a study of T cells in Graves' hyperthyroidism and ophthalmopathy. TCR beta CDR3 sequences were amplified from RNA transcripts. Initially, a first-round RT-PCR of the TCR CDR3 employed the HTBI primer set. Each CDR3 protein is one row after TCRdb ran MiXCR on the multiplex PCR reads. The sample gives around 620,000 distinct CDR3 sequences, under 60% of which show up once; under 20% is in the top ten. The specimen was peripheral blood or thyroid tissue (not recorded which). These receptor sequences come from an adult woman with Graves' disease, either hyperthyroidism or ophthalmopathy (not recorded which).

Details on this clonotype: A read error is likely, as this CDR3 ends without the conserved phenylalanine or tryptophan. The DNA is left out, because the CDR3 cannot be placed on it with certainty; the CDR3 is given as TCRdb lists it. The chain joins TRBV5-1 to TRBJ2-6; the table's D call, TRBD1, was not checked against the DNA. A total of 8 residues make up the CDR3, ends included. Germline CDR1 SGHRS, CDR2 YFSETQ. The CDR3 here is CASSLGPT.

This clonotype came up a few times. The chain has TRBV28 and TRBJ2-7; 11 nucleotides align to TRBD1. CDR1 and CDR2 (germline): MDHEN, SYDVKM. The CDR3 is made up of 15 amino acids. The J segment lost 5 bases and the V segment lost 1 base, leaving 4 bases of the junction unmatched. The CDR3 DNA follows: TGTGCCAGCAGTTTATCAGGGACAGGGGGTAACGAGCAGTACTTC. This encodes CASSLSGTGGNEQYF.

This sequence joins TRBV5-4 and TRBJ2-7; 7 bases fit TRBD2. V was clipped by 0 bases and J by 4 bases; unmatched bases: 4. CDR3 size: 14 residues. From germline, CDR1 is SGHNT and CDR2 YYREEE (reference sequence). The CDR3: CASSLDTSEYEQYF. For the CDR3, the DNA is TGTGCCAGCAGCTTGGATACTAGCGAATACGAGCAGTACTTC.

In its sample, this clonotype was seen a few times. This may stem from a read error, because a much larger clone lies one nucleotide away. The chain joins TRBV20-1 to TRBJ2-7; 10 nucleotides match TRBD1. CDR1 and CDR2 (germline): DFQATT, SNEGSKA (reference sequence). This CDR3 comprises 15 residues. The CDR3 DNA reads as TGCAGCGACTCGACAGGGGGCAAAGTCGGATACGAGCAGTACTTC. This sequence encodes CSDSTGGKVGYEQYF.

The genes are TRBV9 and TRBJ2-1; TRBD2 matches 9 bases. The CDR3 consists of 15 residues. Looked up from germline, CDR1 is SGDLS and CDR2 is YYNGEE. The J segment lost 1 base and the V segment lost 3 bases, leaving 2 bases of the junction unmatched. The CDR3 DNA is TGTGCCAGCAGCGAAGCGGGAGGATCCTACAATGAGCAGTTCTTC. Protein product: CASSEAGGSYNEQFF.

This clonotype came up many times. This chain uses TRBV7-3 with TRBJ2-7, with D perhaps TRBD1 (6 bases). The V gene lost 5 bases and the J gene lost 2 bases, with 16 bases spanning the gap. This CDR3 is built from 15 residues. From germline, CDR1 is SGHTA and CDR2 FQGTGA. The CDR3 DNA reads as TGTGCCAGCAGCCATGGGCCAGGGGATACCTACGAGCAGTACTTC. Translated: CASSHGPGDTYEQYF.

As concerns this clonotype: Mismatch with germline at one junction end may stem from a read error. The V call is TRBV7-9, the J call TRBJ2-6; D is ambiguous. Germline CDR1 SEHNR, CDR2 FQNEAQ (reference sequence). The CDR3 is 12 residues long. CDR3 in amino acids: CASRGRADTEAF. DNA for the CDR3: TGTGCCAGCAGGGGTAGGGCTGACACTGAAGCTTTC.

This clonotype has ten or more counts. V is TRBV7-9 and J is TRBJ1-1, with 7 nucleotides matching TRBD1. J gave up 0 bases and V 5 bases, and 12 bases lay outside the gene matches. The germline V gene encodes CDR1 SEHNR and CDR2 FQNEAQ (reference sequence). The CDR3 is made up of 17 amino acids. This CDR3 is CASSPYRDSFMNTEAFF. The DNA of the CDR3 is TGTGCCAGCAGCCCATACCGGGACAGTTTCATGAACACTGAAGCTTTCTTT.